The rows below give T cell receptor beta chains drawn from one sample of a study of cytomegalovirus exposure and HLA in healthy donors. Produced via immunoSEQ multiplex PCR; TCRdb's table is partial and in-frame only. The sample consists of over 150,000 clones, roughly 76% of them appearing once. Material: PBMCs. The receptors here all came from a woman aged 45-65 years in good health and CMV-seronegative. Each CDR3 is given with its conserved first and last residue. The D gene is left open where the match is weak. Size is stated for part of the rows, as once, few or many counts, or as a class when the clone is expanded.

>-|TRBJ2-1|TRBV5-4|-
TGTGCCAGCAGCTTGGACAGGAGCTCCTACAATGAGCAGTTCTTC
CASSLDRSSYNEQFF
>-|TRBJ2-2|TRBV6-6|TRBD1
TGTGCCAGCAGTTACGGGACAGGGGTCACCGGGGAGCTGTTTTTT
CASSYGTGVTGELFF
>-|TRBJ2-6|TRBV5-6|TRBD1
TGTGCCAGCAGCGTTCGACAGGGGGCATTCCCTGGGGCCAACGTCCTGACTTTC
CASSVRQGAFPGANVLTF
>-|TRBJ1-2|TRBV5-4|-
TGTGCCAGCAGCGCGGAACCCCTGCACTATGGCTACACCTTC
CASSAEPLHYGYTF
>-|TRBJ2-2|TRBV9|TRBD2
TGTGCCAGCAGCCCGATAAGTAGCGGGAGGGCCGTCGGGGAGCTGTTTTTT
CASSPISSGRAVGELFF
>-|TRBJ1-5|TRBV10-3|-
TGTGCCATCAGTGAGTCTGGAGGAGACTCTCTAAGGCCCCAGCATTTT
CAISESGGDSLRPQHF
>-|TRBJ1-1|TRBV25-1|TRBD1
TGTGCCAGCAGTGAACCCGGGACAGGGGACACTGAAGCTTTCTTT
CASSEPGTGDTEAFF
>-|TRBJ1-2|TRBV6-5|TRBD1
TGTGCCAGCAGTCGCGCAGGGGGTAACTATGGCTACACCTTC
CASSRAGGNYGYTF
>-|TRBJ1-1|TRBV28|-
TGTGCTGGGGGGACGGAGAAGCGCACTGAAGCTTTCTTT
CAGGTEKRTEAFF
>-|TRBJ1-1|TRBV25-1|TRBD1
TGTGCCAGCAGTGAAGGAGGGGGCTTGGGCACTGAAGCTTTCTTT
CASSEGGGLGTEAFF
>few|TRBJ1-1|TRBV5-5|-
TGTGCCAGCAGCTTGGCAGGGGTTACTGAAGCTTTCTTT
CASSLAGVTEAFF
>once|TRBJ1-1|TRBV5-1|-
TGCGCCAGCAGCTTCGGGATGAACACTGAAGCTTTCTTT
CASSFGMNTEAFF
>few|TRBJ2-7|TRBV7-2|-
TGTGCCAGCAGCCGTAACAGGGTACCGAACGAGCAGTACTTC
CASSRNRVPNEQYF
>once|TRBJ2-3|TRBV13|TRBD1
TGTGCCAGCTCAGGGGGAAGAGATACGCAGTATTTT
CASSGGRDTQYF
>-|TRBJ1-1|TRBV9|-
TGTGCCAGCAGCGTGACAGCGAACACTGAAGCTTTCTTT
CASSVTANTEAFF
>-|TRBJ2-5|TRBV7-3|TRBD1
TGTGCCAGCAGCTTAATAGCAGGGGGCCGAGAGACCCAGTACTTC
CASSLIAGGRETQYF
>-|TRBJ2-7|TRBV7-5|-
TGTGCCAGAAGAATACAGGCTCTAAATCTCTACGAGCAGTACTTC
CARRIQALNLYEQYF
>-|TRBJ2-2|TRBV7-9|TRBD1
TGTGCCAGCAGCTTAGGGACAGGATTTTCTGCCGGGGAGCTGTTTTTT
CASSLGTGFSAGELFF
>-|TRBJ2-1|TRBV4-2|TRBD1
TGTGCCAGCAGCTCAACCGGGACAGGGGTTAGAAATGAGCAGTTCTTC
CASSSTGTGVRNEQFF
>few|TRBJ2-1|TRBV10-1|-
TGCGCCACCGGACAGTACAATGAGCAGTTCTTC
CATGQYNEQFF
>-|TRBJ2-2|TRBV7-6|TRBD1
TGTGCCAGCAGCTTAGCGTCCGCGGCAGGGGGCGACCGGGGGAAGGAGCTGTTTTTT
CASSLASAAGGDRGKELFF
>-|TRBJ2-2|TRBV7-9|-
TGTGCCAGCAGCCCCGGGAAAGGCGGGGAGCTGTTTTTT
CASSPGKGGELFF
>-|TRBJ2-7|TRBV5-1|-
TGCGCCAGCAGCTTGGTCCAGGGGCGCATCGACGAGCAGTACTTC
CASSLVQGRIDEQYF
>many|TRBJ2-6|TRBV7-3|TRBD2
TGTGCCAGCAGCTTATCGCGGGGGAGCTCTGGGGCCAACGTCCTGACTTTC
CASSLSRGSSGANVLTF
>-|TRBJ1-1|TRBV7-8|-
TGTGCCAGCAGCCCCCAAATCACAACCATGAACACTGAAGCTTTCTTT
CASSPQITTMNTEAFF
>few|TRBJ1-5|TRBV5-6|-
TGTGCCAGCAGCTTGGCCGACAGTATCACGCCCCAGCATTTT
CASSLADSITPQHF
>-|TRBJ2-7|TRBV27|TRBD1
TGTGCCAGCAGCCCTGACCGGGACAGGAGCTCCTACGAGCAGTACTTC
CASSPDRDRSSYEQYF
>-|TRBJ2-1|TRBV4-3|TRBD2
TGCGCCAGCAGCCAAGACCCGGGACTAGCTAGCCATGAGCAGTTCTTC
CASSQDPGLASHEQFF
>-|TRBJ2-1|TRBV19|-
TGTGCCAGTAGTACCCGGGTCTACAATGAGCAGTTCTTC
CASSTRVYNEQFF
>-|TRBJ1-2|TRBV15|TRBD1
TGTGCCACCAGCAGGGACAGGGTTTATGGCTACACCTTC
CATSRDRVYGYTF
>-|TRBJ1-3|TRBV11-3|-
TGTGCCAGCAGCCAGCGGTATGGAAACACCATATATTTT
CASSQRYGNTIYF
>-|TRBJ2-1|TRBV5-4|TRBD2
TGTGCCAGCAGGGCGGGACTAGCGGACCTCAATGAGCAGTTCTTC
CASRAGLADLNEQFF
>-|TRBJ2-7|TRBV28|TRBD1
TGTGCCAGCAGTTTCCCTCCAGGACAGGGACGGAACGAGCAGTACTTC
CASSFPPGQGRNEQYF
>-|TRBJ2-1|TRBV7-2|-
TGTGCCAGCAGCCGGGGCAATGAGCAGTTCTTC
CASSRGNEQFF
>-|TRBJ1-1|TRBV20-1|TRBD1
TGCAGTGCCGACGACAGGGTACGGGCTTTCTTT
CSADDRVRAFF
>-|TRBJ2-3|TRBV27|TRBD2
TGTGCCACCCGAGGGAGGGCGACAGATACGCAGTATTTT
CATRGRATDTQYF
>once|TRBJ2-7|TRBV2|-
TGTGCCAGCAGTGACGGCAGGGCAAACGAGCAGTACTTC
CASSDGRANEQYF
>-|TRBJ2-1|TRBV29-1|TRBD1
TGCAGCGTACTCCGGGACAGGGGAAGCAATGAGCAGTTCTTC
CSVLRDRGSNEQFF
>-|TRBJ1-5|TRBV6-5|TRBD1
TGTGCCAGCAGTATTACAGGGGGTGATCAGCCCCAGCATTTT
CASSITGGDQPQHF
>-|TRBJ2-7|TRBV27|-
TGTGCCAGCAGTTTATCGTTCCAGGGCTACGAGCAGTACTTC
CASSLSFQGYEQYF
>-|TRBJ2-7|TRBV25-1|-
TGTGCCAGCAGCCGGGAAGAGGGAGGCTCCTACGAGCAGTACTTC
CASSREEGGSYEQYF
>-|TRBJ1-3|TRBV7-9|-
TGTGCCAGCAGCTTATCCACAGGGGGAAACACCATATATTTT
CASSLSTGGNTIYF